The next 20 T cell receptor beta chains were all read from a single sample in a study of chemoradiotherapy in HPV16-positive cancers. Repertoires were generated with immunoSEQ multiplex PCR, while TCRdb's copy carries only in-frame clones and drops some. This table has some 11,000 clones, roughly 73% appearing once. Collection took place from a patient who underwent chemoradiotherapy. The receptors were sampled from a human donor with HPV-associated anogenital cancer.

The chain links TRBV6-5 to TRBJ1-1, with D perhaps matching TRBD1 (5 bases). CDR3 length: 14 amino acids. Trimming removed 2 bases from V and 2 bases from J, with 9 bases in between. CDR1 is MNHEY and CDR2 is SVGAGI in the germline V gene. The CDR3 DNA reads as TGTGCCAGCAGTTACGCCGGGGGAAACACTGAAGCTTTCTTT. Protein: CASSYAGGNTEAFF.

The CDR3 is CAWRTGSTDTQYF. CDR3 coding DNA: TGTGCCTGGAGAACAGGCAGCACAGATACGCAGTATTTT. V is TRBV30 and J is TRBJ2-3; TRBD1 is a possible D gene (5 bases). CDR1 GTSNPN and CDR2 SVGIG come from the germline V gene (reference sequence). The CDR3 spans 13 residues. Trimming cost V 3 bases and J 0 bases, with 7 bases left between them.

In this sample, this clone turned up a few times. This chain links TRBV9 with TRBJ2-1; D could derive from TRBD1 or TRBD2 (5 bases each). This CDR3 spans 15 amino acids. Trimming stripped 0 bases from V and 1 base from J, with 8 bases between. Germline V lookup: CDR1 SGDLS, CDR2 YYNGEE. Here the CDR3 reads CASSVGGMSYNEQFF. The CDR3 nucleotides read TGTGCCAGCAGCGTAGGGGGGATGTCCTACAATGAGCAGTTCTTC.

This clone was observed once. The CDR3 region is CASSPFQGPSYGYTF. For the CDR3, the DNA is TGTGCCAGCAGCCCCTTTCAGGGCCCTAGCTATGGCTACACCTTC. The chain carries TRBV7-8 and TRBJ1-2; tentatively, D is TRBD1 (5 bases). CDR3 length: 15 residues. Germline V gene lookup returns CDR1 SGHVS and CDR2 FQNEAQ. The V end lost 5 bases, the J end lost 4 bases, and 17 bases lay between the germline ends.

V gene TRBV21-1 combines with J gene TRBJ2-1; TRBD2 is taken as the D call from the table, unchecked against the DNA. TRBV21-1 is a pseudogene locus. The CDR3 sequence is 21 residues long. DNA of the CDR3: TGTGCCAGCAGCAAAGTGTTCCCGGGACTAGCGGGGGTCCGCTCCTACAATGAGCAGTTCTTC. Protein product: CASSKVFPGLAGVRSYNEQFF.

This chain uses TRBV4-1 with TRBJ1-1, with D maybe TRBD1 (5 bases). The germline V gene encodes CDR1 MGHRA and CDR2 YSYEKL. Trimming took off 0 bases at V and 0 bases at J, with 8 bases between the two ends. The CDR3 is 15 amino acids. CDR3 region: CASSQDKGLNTEAFF. The CDR3 nucleotides are TGCGCCAGCAGCCAAGATAAGGGACTGAACACTGAAGCTTTCTTT.

This chain joins TRBV5-1 and TRBJ2-3; D is unresolved. The V gene lost 1 base and the J gene lost 2 bases, with 8 bases spanning the gap. This CDR3 region has 14 residues. The V gene's germline CDR1 is SGHRS and CDR2 YFSETQ. The chain's CDR3 is CASSLSDFTDTQYF. DNA for the CDR3: TGCGCCAGCAGCTTGTCCGACTTCACAGATACGCAGTATTTT.

The CDR3 sequence is CASREGAYNEQFF. The CDR3 DNA reads TGCGCCAGCAGGGAGGGTGCCTACAATGAGCAGTTCTTC. This sequence joins TRBV5-1 and TRBJ2-1; D might be TRBD2 (6 bases). The germline V and J ends were trimmed by 5 bases and 2 bases, with 8 bases remaining between them. Looked up from germline, CDR1 is SGHRS and CDR2 is YFSETQ. The CDR3 has 13 amino acids.

The genes are TRBV30 and TRBJ2-2; no firm D call. This CDR3 is 12 amino acids long. V was pared by 2 bases and J by 4 bases, with 5 bases between. Looked up from germline, CDR1 is GTSNPN and CDR2 is SVGIG (reference sequence). CDR3 in amino acids: CAWSRPTGELFF. The DNA of the CDR3 is TGTGCCTGGAGTCGCCCCACCGGGGAGCTGTTTTTT.

V gene TRBV4-1 combines with J gene TRBJ2-3, with 9 bases that match TRBD2. The V gene end was trimmed by 0 bases and the J gene end by 3 bases; junction bases not matched to a gene: 4. Germline V gene data show CDR1 as MGHRA and CDR2 as YSYEKL. CDR3 length: 16 amino acids. In DNA form, the CDR3 reads TGCGCCAGCAGCCAAGATAGCGGGGGCCCAACAGATACGCAGTATTTT. Amino acid sequence: CASSQDSGGPTDTQYF.

V usage is TRBV11-2 and J usage is TRBJ2-1; 9 nucleotides match TRBD2. CDR3 length equals 15 residues. Germline lookup yields CDR1 SGHAT and CDR2 FQNNGV. The trim removed 1 base at V and 2 bases at J, leaving 0 bases unmatched. CDR3 sequence reads: CASSLVAGAYNEQFF. CDR3 coding DNA: TGTGCCAGCAGCTTAGTAGCGGGGGCCTACAATGAGCAGTTCTTC.

The chain recombines TRBV6-1 with TRBJ1-4; D is uncertain. The germline CDR1 and CDR2 sequences are MNHNS and SASEGT. Trimming left V 1 base short and J 8 bases short, with 2 bases between. The CDR3 is 11 residues long. CDR3 DNA sequence: TGTGCCAGCAGTGAAGTCGAAAAACTGTTTTTT. Translated: CASSEVEKLFF.

For the CDR3, the DNA is TGTGCCAGCAGCGTAGTTCCTGCGGGGGGGCTCAATGAGCAGTTCTTC. Translating gives CASSVVPAGGLNEQFF. The rearrangement links TRBV9 to TRBJ2-1; 9 bases are a match to TRBD2. V trimming: 0 bases; J trimming: 6 bases; junction bases outside the gene matches: 7. Per germline, CDR1 SGDLS and CDR2 YYNGEE. This CDR3 is built from 16 residues.

DNA of the CDR3: TGCGCCAGCAGCTTGATACCGGGCAGCTCTGGAAACACCATATATTTT. This sequence encodes CASSLIPGSSGNTIYF. The J gene is TRBJ1-3, the V gene TRBV5-1; D is undetermined. The CDR3 contains 16 residues. Trimming stripped 1 base from V and 0 bases from J, with 11 bases between. Germline loops: CDR1 SGHRS, CDR2 YFSETQ.

The gene calls are TRBV23-1 and TRBJ1-2, with D possibly being TRBD1 (6 bases). TRBV23-1 is placed among ORFs of uncertain function. This CDR3 is 16 amino acids long. Trimming pared 4 bases from V and 4 bases from J, leaving 19 bases between. Written as DNA, the CDR3 is TGCGCCAGCAGTCTTGAGGGGCAGGGGATGAGCTATGGCTACACCTTC. This encodes CASSLEGQGMSYGYTF.

The chain couples TRBV7-2 to TRBJ2-4; the D is unclear. V was clipped by 5 bases and J by 0 bases, with 11 bases between them. The CDR3 has 15 residues. The V gene's germline CDR1 is SGHTA and CDR2 FQGNSA. CDR3 protein: CASSLGGLAKNIQYF. In DNA form, the CDR3 reads TGTGCCAGCAGCCTTGGTGGCCTAGCCAAAAACATTCAGTACTTC.

The V and J genes are TRBV6-5 and TRBJ2-7; D is ambiguous. V gave up 5 bases and J gave up 1 base, with 15 bases separating them. CDR1 MNHEY and CDR2 SVGAGI come from the germline V gene. The CDR3 covers 15 residues. The CDR3 nucleotides read TGTGCCAGCAGTACTCGACGGCAGGTATCCTACGAGCAGTACTTC. Encoded protein: CASSTRRQVSYEQYF.

CDR3: CASSIGGLGEQYF. The CDR3 bases are TGTGCCAGTAGTATAGGCGGCCTTGGAGAGCAGTACTTC. The chain is built from TRBV19 and TRBJ2-7, with D unresolved. Germline V gene data show CDR1 as LNHDA and CDR2 as SQIVND (reference sequence). Between the trimmed V and J ends, which lost 1 base and 7 bases, there was a span of 11 bases. CDR3 size: 13 residues.

The chain employs TRBV4-1 and TRBJ2-3, with 9 bases matching TRBD2. CDR3 length: 17 amino acids. The V and J ends lost 5 bases and 0 bases, in that order; junction bases with no gene match: 9. Germline loops: CDR1 MGHRA, CDR2 YSYEKL. In nucleotides, the CDR3 is TGCGCCAGCAGCTACCCAGAGCGGGGGGTGAGCACAGATACGCAGTATTTT. Its translation is CASSYPERGVSTDTQYF.

The genes are TRBV4-2 and TRBJ2-5, with 9 bases identical to TRBD1. The J call may be incorrect, as the DNA end agrees better with TRBJ2-7. This CDR3 region has 16 residues. Germline-derived CDR1 and CDR2 are LGHNA and YNFKEQ. CDR3 sequence (DNA): TGTGCCAGCAGCCAGGAGGACAGGGGAAGGAGGTACGAGCAGTACTTC. It yields the protein CASSQEDRGRRYEQYF.